This T cell receptor beta chain is from a study of blood T cell repertoires in COVID-19. Turning to the study itself: Acute and convalescent COVID-19 specimens originated in the United States, Italy and Spain. PBMCs, B-cell-depleted T cells, or T cells were the source of the cDNA or gDNA that made up the material.

As processed by the authors: How many nucleated cells were present was estimated from reference gene primer amplification. Method: immunoSEQ multiplex PCR; TCRdb's copy keeps in-frame clones and lacks some. D and trimming were read from the DNA, whereas the V and J calls and clone size are those reported in that table. In the table there are about 21,000 clones, 83% of which are singletons. Germline trimming cut 3 bases from V and 4 bases from J; bases unmatched to any gene: 6. The CDR3 loop spans 14 amino acids. The germline V gene has CDR1 KGHSH and CDR2 LQKENI. This clonotype was obtained from a human donor in a cohort sampled during active COVID-19. The chain joins TRBV18 to TRBJ2-7; 7 bases map to TRBD1. What was sequenced was peripheral blood. CDR3 sequence reads: CASSPSDRRYEQYF. CDR3 nucleotides: TGTGCCAGCTCACCTTCGGACAGGAGGTACGAGCAGTACTTC.